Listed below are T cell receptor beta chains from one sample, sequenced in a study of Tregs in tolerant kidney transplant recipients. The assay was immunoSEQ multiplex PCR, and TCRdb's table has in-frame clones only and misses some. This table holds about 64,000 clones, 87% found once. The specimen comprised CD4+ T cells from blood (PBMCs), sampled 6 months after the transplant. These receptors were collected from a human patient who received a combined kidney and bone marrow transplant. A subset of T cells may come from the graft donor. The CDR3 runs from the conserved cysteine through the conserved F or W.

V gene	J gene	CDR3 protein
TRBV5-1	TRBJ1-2	CASSRVGDYTF
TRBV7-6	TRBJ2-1	CASSPGEGEQFF
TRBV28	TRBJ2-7	CASPPPSGASYEQYF
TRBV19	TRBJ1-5	CASSIRGGLQPQHF
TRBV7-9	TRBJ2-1	CASSLRVLRREYSEQFF
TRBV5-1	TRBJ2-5	CASSLFYNLVGGRETQYF
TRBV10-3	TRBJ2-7	CAISRGEGGEQYF
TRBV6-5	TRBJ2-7	CASSRQGSEQYF
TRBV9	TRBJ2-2	CASGTANTGELFF
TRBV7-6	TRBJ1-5	CASSQNGQPQHF
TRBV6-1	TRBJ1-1	CASSKASTGGRNTEAFF
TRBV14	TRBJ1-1	CASSPDRGWVTEAFF
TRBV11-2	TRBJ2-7	CASSLAFGSYEQYF
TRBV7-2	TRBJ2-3	CASSLGVGQDTQYF
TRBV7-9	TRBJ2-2	CASSFKQGNTGELFF
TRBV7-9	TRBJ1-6	CASSIQQGDNSPLHF
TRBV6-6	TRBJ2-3	CASSFGGWSTDTQYF
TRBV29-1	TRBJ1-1	CSVDSEEAFF
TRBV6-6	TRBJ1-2	CASTPGLLYGYTF
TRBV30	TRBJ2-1	CAWGRGLAGRGEQFF
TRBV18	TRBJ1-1	CASSLGGTGYTEAFF
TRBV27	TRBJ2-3	CASSLGGGASDTQYF
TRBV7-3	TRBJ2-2	CASSPLPPRILTGELFF
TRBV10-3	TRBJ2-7	CAAGQLKYEQYF
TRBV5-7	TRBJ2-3	CASSLTYRGITDTQYF
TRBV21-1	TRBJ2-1	CASSTGGAYNEQFF
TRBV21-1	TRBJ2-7	CASTLTSLLKTAEQYF
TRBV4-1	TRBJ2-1	CASSQSGRAAEQFF
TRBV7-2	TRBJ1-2	CASSLEAGGNYGYTF
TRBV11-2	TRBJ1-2	CASSFYPGLSYGYTF
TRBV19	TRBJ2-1	CASRTSGTHNEQFF
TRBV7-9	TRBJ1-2	CASSLIWAKGSYGYTF
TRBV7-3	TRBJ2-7	CASSSGGQGQYF
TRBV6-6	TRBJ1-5	CASRGPGQPDQPQHF
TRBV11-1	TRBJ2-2	CASSSTVFTGELFF
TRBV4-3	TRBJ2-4	CASSLHQAKNIQYF
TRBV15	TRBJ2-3	CATSRDTSGADTQYF